Each of the 11 T cell receptor beta chains below was sequenced from the same sample in a study of beta chain features in type 1 diabetes. Whole-study results and caveats: Moderate but significant shortening of TCRB CDR3s was recorded in all four CD4+ subsets from Type 1 diabetes patients.

These receptors have no known antigen. The study reverse transcribed the entire isolated RNA, so it sequenced expressed TCRB transcripts. This table comes from immunoSEQ multiplex PCR, and its TCRdb copy is limited to in-frame clones, with some not included. The repertoire holds 240,000 or so clones, with 11% to 15% as singletons. Sequencing was performed on naive CD4+ T cells from blood. The receptors were sampled from a young man with type 1 diabetes.

The V gene is TRBV19, the J gene TRBJ1-2, with 7 bases identical to TRBD1. Germline CDR1 reads LNHDA; CDR2 reads SQIVND (reference sequence). This CDR3 contains 16 residues. After removal of 6 bases from V and 0 bases from J, the junction contained 10 bases not matched to a gene. CDR3: CASSTGTEPANYGYTF. CDR3 in DNA: TGTGCCAGTAGCACCGGGACAGAGCCAGCTAACTATGGCTACACCTTC.

As DNA, the CDR3 is TGTGCCAGCAGCTTAGCGGCGGTGGCCGCTTCCTACAATGAGCAGTTCTTC. Protein sequence: CASSLAAVAASYNEQFF. The chain carries TRBV7-2 and TRBJ2-1; D not certain. CDR1 SGHTA and CDR2 FQGNSA come from the germline V gene. This CDR3 has 17 residues. V was cut by 0 bases and J by 1 base, with 13 bases left in between.

This clone was counted only a few times. This chain joins TRBV9 and TRBJ2-3, with 9 positions matching TRBD1. The J segment lost 2 bases and the V segment lost 6 bases, leaving 13 bases of the junction unmatched. Germline V gene data show CDR1 as SGDLS and CDR2 as YYNGEE. The CDR3 has 17 amino acids. The CDR3 region is CASKPPLGQGFTDTQYF. The CDR3 nucleotides are TGTGCCAGCAAACCACCGCTCGGACAGGGGTTCACAGATACGCAGTATTTT.

This clone occurred a few times. J is TRBJ1-2 and V is TRBV30; D call uncertain. CDR3 length equals 13 residues. V was trimmed by 4 bases and J by 8 bases, leaving 17 bases between them. Per germline, CDR1 GTSNPN and CDR2 SVGIG (reference sequence). The CDR3 DNA is TGTGCCTGGACAGGCGTAATCTTCGGCGGCTACACCTTC. Amino acids: CAWTGVIFGGYTF.

This clone was detected a few times. This chain joins TRBV19 and TRBJ2-1, with D perhaps TRBD2 (6 bases). The V end lost 1 base, the J end lost 7 bases, and 14 bases lay between the germline ends. The CDR3 contains 15 residues. Germline-derived CDR1 and CDR2 are LNHDA and SQIVND (reference sequence). The CDR3, as DNA: TGTGCCAGTAGTATAGTTACGGGAGCATGGAATGAGCAGTTCTTC. Its protein is CASSIVTGAWNEQFF.

V and J are TRBV18 and TRBJ2-5, with unresolved D. V dropped 6 bases and J dropped 5 bases, with 10 bases sitting between them. Germline CDR1 and CDR2: KGHSH and LQKENI. CDR3 length: 12 amino acids. The CDR3 bases are TGTGCCAGCTCCCCAGAGAGTGAGACCCAGTACTTC. It translates to CASSPESETQYF.

This clone has only a few counts. The V and J genes are TRBV27 and TRBJ1-1, with TRBD1 matching 7 bases. The CDR3 sequence is 16 residues long. Per the germline V gene, CDR1 is MNHEY and CDR2 is SMNVEV (reference sequence). The ends lost 3 bases at V and 1 base at J; junction bases unmatched: 8. In DNA form, the CDR3 reads TGTGCCAGCAGTTTTATCGCGGGACAGCCGAACACTGAAGCTTTCTTT. Protein product: CASSFIAGQPNTEAFF.

This clone has more than one count but fewer than ten. The rearrangement links TRBV29-1 to TRBJ1-4; a weak D match, TRBD1 (5 bases). This CDR3 has 13 residues. Germline values: CDR1 SQVTM, CDR2 ANQGSEA. Trimming removed 3 bases at V and 8 bases at J, with 13 bases between. The CDR3 bases are TGCAGCGTTGATAGGGGCCAAGGCGAAAAACTGTTTTTT. Translating gives CSVDRGQGEKLFF.

This clone was seen more than once but under ten times. The same CDR3 also results from other DNA sequences found in this sample. The chain uses TRBV5-1 and TRBJ1-1, with D uncertain. Trimming left V 0 bases short and J 7 bases short, with 4 bases between. CDR3 length equals 11 residues. Germline CDR1 SGHRS, CDR2 YFSETQ. The CDR3 region is CASSLDSEAFF. For the CDR3, the DNA is TGCGCCAGCAGCTTGGACAGTGAAGCTTTCTTT.

This clone turned up a few times. This chain links TRBV6-1 with TRBJ1-4, with 8 positions matching TRBD1. Germline V gives CDR1 MNHNS, CDR2 SASEGT. This CDR3 region has 14 residues. After removal of 7 bases from V and 4 bases from J, the junction contained 5 bases not matched to a gene. DNA of the CDR3: TGTGCCAGCACATCCGGACAGGGTAATGAAAAACTGTTTTTT. It codes for CASTSGQGNEKLFF.

This clone was observed a handful of times. The chain joins TRBV18 to TRBJ2-1; a weak D match, TRBD2 (6 bases). CDR3 size: 16 residues. V dropped 3 bases and J dropped 4 bases, with 16 bases sitting between them. The germline V gene encodes CDR1 KGHSH and CDR2 LQKENI. The CDR3 region has the DNA TGTGCCAGCTCACCCACTCCGGGAGTCTCGTACAATGAGCAGTTCTTC. Its translation is CASSPTPGVSYNEQFF.